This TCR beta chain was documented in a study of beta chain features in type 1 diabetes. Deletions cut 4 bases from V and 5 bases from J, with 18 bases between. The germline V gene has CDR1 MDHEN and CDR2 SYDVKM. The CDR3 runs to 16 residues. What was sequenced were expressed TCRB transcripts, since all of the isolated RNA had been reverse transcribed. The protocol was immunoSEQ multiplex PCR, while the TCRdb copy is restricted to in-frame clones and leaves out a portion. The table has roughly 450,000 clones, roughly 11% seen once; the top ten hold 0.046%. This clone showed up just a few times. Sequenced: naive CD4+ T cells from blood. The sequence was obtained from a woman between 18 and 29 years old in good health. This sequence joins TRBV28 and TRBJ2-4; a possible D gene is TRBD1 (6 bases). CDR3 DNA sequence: TGTGCCAGCAGTTCTCGAAAACAGGGACCCCAAAACATTCAGTACTTC. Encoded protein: CASSSRKQGPQNIQYF.